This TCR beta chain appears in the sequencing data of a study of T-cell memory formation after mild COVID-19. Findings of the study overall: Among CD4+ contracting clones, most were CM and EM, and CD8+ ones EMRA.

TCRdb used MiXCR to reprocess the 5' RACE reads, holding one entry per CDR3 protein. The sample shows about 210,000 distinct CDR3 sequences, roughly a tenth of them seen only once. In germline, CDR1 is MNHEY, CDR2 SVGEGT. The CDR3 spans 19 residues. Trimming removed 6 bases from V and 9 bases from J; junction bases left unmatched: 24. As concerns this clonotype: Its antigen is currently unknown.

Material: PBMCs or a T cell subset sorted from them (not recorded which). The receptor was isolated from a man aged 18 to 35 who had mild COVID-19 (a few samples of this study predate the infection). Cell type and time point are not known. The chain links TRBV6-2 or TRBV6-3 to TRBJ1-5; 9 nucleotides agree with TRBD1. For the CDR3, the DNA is TGTGCCAGCAGCCCTACGTCCCGGGACAGGGATTGGAGGGGAAGGCCCCAGCATTTT. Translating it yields CASSPTSRDRDWRGRPQHF.